This is a list of T cell receptor beta chains from one sample in a study of glioma-infiltrating T cells. TCRdb redid the calling of the multiplex PCR reads with MiXCR, one entry per CDR3 protein. This sample has about 190,000 distinct CDR3 sequences, with approximately 30% found just once. Sequencing was performed on glioma tissue, nonneoplastic brain tissue, or PBMCs (not recorded which). These receptors originate from a human donor with low-grade glioma or glioblastoma, undergoing nonglioma brain surgery, or in good health (not recorded which). The CDR3 runs from the conserved cysteine through the conserved F or W. A D gene is named only where the DNA matches it firmly. Size tells how often a clone was seen (once, few, many) or the class of an expanded clone, and some rows leave it out.

V gene	J gene	D gene	clone size	CDR3 length	CDR3 protein	CDR3 DNA
TRBV7-2	TRBJ1-3	-	many	15	CASSLHPSSGNTIYF	TGTGCCAGCAGCTTACACCCGAGCTCTGGAAACACCATATATTTT
TRBV19	TRBJ1-2	-	many	13	CASSSDTNYGYTF	TGTGCCAGTAGTTCAGACACTAACTATGGCTACACCTTC
TRBV12-3/TRBV12-4	TRBJ2-3	-	many	14	CATKWGSAGDTQYF	TGTGCCACCAAGTGGGGGTCCGCAGGAGATACGCAGTATTTT
TRBV7-9	TRBJ2-2	-	few	14	CAGQTGLGTGELFF	TGTGCCGGACAAACAGGATTAGGCACCGGGGAGCTGTTTTTT
TRBV27	TRBJ2-1	-	-	13	CARKPPLGNEQFF	TGTGCCAGAAAGCCCCCCTTGGGCAACGAGCAGTTCTTC
TRBV15	TRBJ2-3	TRBD1	many	16	CATSRTTGGMTDTQYF	TGTGCCACCAGCAGAACGACAGGGGGCATGACAGATACGCAGTATTTT
TRBV4-3	TRBJ2-3	TRBD1	many	17	CASSQGTDRGRKDTQYF	TGCGCCAGCAGCCAAGGCACGGACAGGGGGCGTAAAGATACGCAGTATTTT
TRBV27	TRBJ2-3	-	-	12	CASGPTTDTQDF	TGTGCCAGCGGTCCGACAACAGATACGCAGGATTTT
TRBV27	TRBJ2-3	TRBD2	-	14	CASRELAGVRGQYF	TGTGCCAGCAGGGAACTAGCGGGAGTAAGGGGGCAGTATTTT
TRBV14	TRBJ2-7	TRBD2	many	15	CASSLLAGQPYEQYF	TGTGCCAGCAGCCTCCTAGCGGGACAACCCTACGAGCAGTACTTC
TRBV7-3	TRBJ2-3	TRBD2	-	18	CASSSPEGLLHGTDTQYF	TGTGCCAGCAGCTCCCCGGAGGGACTACTGCACGGAACAGATACGCAGTATTTT
TRBV29-1	TRBJ2-5	TRBD2	once	15	CSVDLAGVDQETQYF	TGCAGCGTTGACCTAGCGGGGGTTGACCAAGAGACCCAGTACTTC
TRBV19	TRBJ1-2	TRBD1	-	14	CASSIWQGDYRYTF	TGTGCCAGTAGTATTTGGCAGGGGGACTATCGCTACACCTTC
TRBV6-2/TRBV6-3	TRBJ1-2	-	many	16	CASSYGGDTARTGYTF	TGTGCCAGCAGTTACGGGGGGGACACTGCCCGGACTGGCTACACCTTC
TRBV6-2/TRBV6-3	TRBJ1-5	-	many	13	CASSLASNQPQHF	TGTGCCAGCAGTTTAGCGAGCAATCAGCCCCAGCATTTT
TRBV7-2	TRBJ1-4	TRBD1	many	15	CASSLAGQGWEKLFF	TGTGCCAGCAGCTTAGCCGGACAGGGGTGGGAAAAACTGTTTTTT
TRBV7-2	TRBJ2-1	TRBD2	many	17	CASSWTSGRGRGNEQFF	TGTGCCAGCAGTTGGACTAGCGGGAGGGGCAGGGGCAATGAGCAGTTCTTC
TRBV28	TRBJ2-3	TRBD2	many	15	CASTIAGIPTDTQYF	TGTGCCAGCACTATAGCGGGAATACCCACAGATACGCAGTATTTT
TRBV5-1	TRBJ2-3	-	many	15	CASSDGGASTDTQYF	TGCGCCAGCAGCGATGGCGGGGCTAGCACAGATACGCAGTATTTT
TRBV20-1	TRBJ1-1	TRBD1	many	16	CSARPWDRGFGAEAFF	TGCAGTGCTAGACCCTGGGACAGGGGGTTTGGGGCTGAAGCTTTCTTT
TRBV28	TRBJ1-4	-	many	14	CASSLVTEVAKLFF	TGTGCCAGCAGTTTGGTCACGGAGGTGGCAAAACTGTTTTTT
TRBV7-9	TRBJ1-3	-	-	16	CASSLEEARSGNTIYF	TGTGCCAGCAGCTTAGAAGAGGCTCGCTCTGGAAACACCATATATTTT
TRBV9	TRBJ1-1	-	-	13	CASSIEGGTEAFF	TGTGCCAGCAGCATCGAAGGGGGCACTGAAGCTTTCTTT
TRBV6-1	TRBJ2-7	-	many	14	CASSSAGIHYEQYF	TGTGCCAGCAGTTCGGCAGGGATACACTACGAGCAGTACTTC
TRBV28	TRBJ2-1	-	many	16	CASGIVTTSAYNEQFF	TGTGCCAGCGGGATCGTTACAACCTCAGCGTACAATGAGCAGTTCTTC
TRBV7-9	TRBJ1-2	-	many	12	CASSLISGAPTF	TGTGCCAGCAGCTTAATCAGCGGGGCACCTACCTTC
TRBV27	TRBJ2-7	-	once	15	CASSLNGGSDYEQYF	TGTGCCAGCAGTTTAAACGGCGGGTCGGACTACGAGCAGTACTTC
TRBV6-1	TRBJ1-2	-	-	15	CASSPPRPANYGSPF	TGTGCCAGCAGTCCCCCCCGACCAGCTAACTATGGCTCCCCCTTC
TRBV19	TRBJ1-2	-	-	15	CASSIYRGDRMGYIF	TGTGCCAGTAGTATTTATCGCGGAGACCGGATGGGCTACATCTTC
TRBV29-1	TRBJ2-7	TRBD2	-	13	CSVGLAVFNEQYF	TGCAGCGTAGGACTAGCGGTCTTCAATGAGCAGTACTTC
TRBV20-1	TRBJ2-5	TRBD1	many	13	CSAVWSGGETQYF	TGCAGTGCTGTATGGTCAGGGGGAGAGACCCAGTACTTC
TRBV2	TRBJ2-7	-	-	14	CASSGGRTSYEQYF	TGTGCCAGCAGTGGGGGACGTACCTCCTACGAGCAGTACTTC
TRBV29-1	TRBJ1-4	-	-	15	CSVEDTRVAGEKLFF	TGCAGCGTTGAAGATACCCGGGTGGCTGGAGAAAAACTGTTTTTT